The clone carrying this T cell receptor (beta chain) has a single count. No antigen is known for it. No conserved phenylalanine or tryptophan is present at the end of the CDR3, so a read error is the likely explanation. Production of TCR beta cDNA used 400 to 650 ng total RNA together with a constant-region primer. Slightly modified ARM-PCR, run as three nested multiplex PCR rounds, produced the TCR beta libraries. It was with TRBV1-TRBV30 forward primers and a C-beta reverse primer that the first two PCR rounds were run, at around 10 cycles each. TCRdb recomputed calls from the multiplex PCR reads with MiXCR, one row per CDR3 protein. The sample has under 200,000 distinct CDR3 sequences, around four fifths seen once. Unsorted bulk tissue, about 20-32 mg of it, served as the source for co-extraction of RNA and DNA. Patients underwent resection of primary liver carcinoma. The source of the sample is a study of tumor-infiltrating lymphocytes in primary liver carcinoma. Study information: The patients, men and women alike, were aged 30 to 69 years. Overall study results and limits: Roughly 7.5-24% of top clones, and no more, occurred in all five tumor regions.

The length of the CDR3 is 15 residues. The V gene lost 2 bases and the J gene lost 6 bases, with 17 bases spanning the gap. CDR1 is SGHAT, CDR2 FQNNGV, per germline. The chain couples TRBV11-2 to TRBJ2-7; tentatively, D is TRBD1 (5 bases). Source material: tumor tissue from primary liver carcinoma. The receptor's source is a man aged 35 to 55 with primary liver carcinoma and hepatitis B virus infection. CDR3 in DNA: TGTGCCAGCAGCTTACGATGGACATGGGAAATCGAGCAGTACTTA. As protein: CASSLRWTWEIEQYL.